This T cell receptor beta chain was found in a study of T cell responses to AZD1222 COVID-19 vaccine. V lost 3 bases to trimming and J lost 0 bases, with 9 bases between them. The CDR3 loop spans 14 amino acids. Germline values: CDR1 MGHRA, CDR2 YSYEKL. Sequencing used immunoSEQ multiplex PCR; TCRdb keeps in-frame clones, though not all of them. Seen here are more than 75,000 clones, roughly 90% observed once, and the top ten hold 6.9%. The input for sequencing was peripheral blood, taken 28 days after the second AZD1222 dose. This sequence joins TRBV4-1 and TRBJ2-7; D is ambiguous. The TCR sequence derives from an adult who received the AZD1222 COVID-19 vaccine. CDR3 coding DNA: TGCGCCAGCAGCCAGAACAGCTACTCCTACGAGCAGTACTTC. Protein: CASSQNSYSYEQYF.